The T cell receptor (beta chain) described here comes from a study of blood T cells in healthy people across ages. From germline, CDR1 is DFQATT and CDR2 SNEGSKA (reference sequence). The CDR3 loop spans 14 amino acids. V lost 5 bases to trimming and J lost 4 bases; unmatched junction nucleotides: 8. Sample-barcoded 5' priming and a J-beta primer mix drove a second PCR of roughly 6 to 12 cycles. TCRdb fed the 5' RACE reads into MiXCR, producing one record per CDR3 protein. The table includes roughly 800,000 distinct CDR3 sequences, about three fifths detected once. Sequencing input: blood. The chain recombines TRBV20-1 with TRBJ2-1, with TRBD2 matching over 7 bases. This receptor was obtained from a man aged 25-45 years in good health. The CDR3 DNA follows: TGCAGTGCTTACTTAACTAGCGTATACAATGAGCAGTTCTTC. Its translation is CSAYLTSVYNEQFF.